A selection of T cell receptor beta chains follows, all from one sample in a study of neoadjuvant anti-PD-1 for oral cavity cancer. Method: immunoSEQ multiplex PCR; TCRdb's copy keeps in-frame clones and lacks some. The table has approximately 35,000 clones, around nine tenths seen once; the top ten hold about 3.7%. The sequencing used PBMCs, collected before nivolumab (anti-PD-1) treatment. The receptors were sampled from a person aged 40 to 85 with oral cavity squamous cell carcinoma. The CDR3 runs from the conserved cysteine through the conserved F or W. Each record gives: J gene, V gene, D gene, clone size, CDR3 DNA, CDR3 protein. D genes are given only for firm matches. A row's size may be missing; if present it is once, few, many or a size class.

>TRBJ1-2|TRBV19|TRBD1|-
TGTGCCAGTACTGCCGACAGGGGACGAGGGGGCTACACCTTC
CASTADRGRGGYTF
>TRBJ2-5|TRBV9|TRBD2|-
TGTGCCAGCAGCGGCCTAGCGGGGGGGCGGAGGGAGACCCAGTACTTC
CASSGLAGGRRETQYF
>TRBJ2-2|TRBV4-3|TRBD2|once
TGCGCCAGCAGCCAAGATTCCCTCAGCGGGGGGCTCACCGGGGAGCTGTTTTTT
CASSQDSLSGGLTGELFF
>TRBJ2-7|TRBV2|-|-
TGTGCCAGCAGTGAAGTGGAATACGGGTACGAGCAGTACTTC
CASSEVEYGYEQYF
>TRBJ2-1|TRBV6-5|-|-
TGTGCCAGCAGTTACTCCTCATTCCGGGGGAATGAGCAGTTCTTC
CASSYSSFRGNEQFF
>TRBJ1-1|TRBV6-1|-|-
TGTGCCAGCAGTCCCGCGGGGCAGCAGAACACTGAAGCTTTCTTT
CASSPAGQQNTEAFF
>TRBJ2-5|TRBV6-6|-|-
TGTGCCAGCAGTTACATTAGGCAGAACCAAGAGACCCAGTACTTC
CASSYIRQNQETQYF
>TRBJ2-2|TRBV6-5|-|-
TGTGCCAGCAGTTACTCCATCGCGAACACCGGGGAGCTGTTTTTT
CASSYSIANTGELFF
>TRBJ1-1|TRBV19|TRBD1|-
TGTGCCAGTAGTACCCCAGGCAGGGGGCTGGAGACTGAAGCTTTCTTT
CASSTPGRGLETEAFF
>TRBJ2-7|TRBV4-3|TRBD2|once
TGCGCCAGCAGCCAACTAGCGGGGGTTCCTTCCTACGAGCAGTACTTC
CASSQLAGVPSYEQYF
>TRBJ2-7|TRBV6-5|TRBD2|few
TGTGCCAGCGCTCCGGGAGGGGGGGTCAACGAGCAGTACTTC
CASAPGGGVNEQYF
>TRBJ2-6|TRBV5-6|TRBD1|-
TGTGCCAGCAGCTTACGACAGGGAGAATATGGGGCCAACGTCCTGACTTTC
CASSLRQGEYGANVLTF
>TRBJ1-5|TRBV7-2|-|-
TGTGCCAGCAGCTTAGTGGGGGCTGGGGGCAATCAGCCCCAGCATTTT
CASSLVGAGGNQPQHF
>TRBJ1-5|TRBV28|TRBD1|-
TGTGCCAGCAGAGCTAACAGGGGAAGTACGGCGGGTCAGCCCCAGCATTTT
CASRANRGSTAGQPQHF
>TRBJ1-1|TRBV7-9|-|-
TGTGCCAGCAGCTTCGTTGTCACTGAAGCTTTCTTT
CASSFVVTEAFF
>TRBJ2-1|TRBV5-1|TRBD2|-
TGCGCCAGCAGCTTGGGCGGGGGTCTCTACAATGAGCAGTTCTTC
CASSLGGGLYNEQFF
>TRBJ2-7|TRBV6-5|-|-
TGTGCCAGCAGTTACTCGCGGGACAGTAACTACGAGCAGTACTTC
CASSYSRDSNYEQYF
>TRBJ2-5|TRBV5-1|-|-
TGCGCCAGCAGCACCAGGACTGACGGTCAGACCCAGTACTTC
CASSTRTDGQTQYF
>TRBJ2-2|TRBV5-1|-|-
TGCGCCAGCATGACGGGGGATACCGGGGAGCTGTTTTTT
CASMTGDTGELFF
>TRBJ2-5|TRBV27|-|-
TGTGCCAGCAGTTTCTTGGAGACCCAGTACTTC
CASSFLETQYF
>TRBJ2-7|TRBV6-1|-|-
TGTGCCAGCAGCCGGACAGCCGAATACGAGCAGTACTTC
CASSRTAEYEQYF
>TRBJ2-1|TRBV2|TRBD2|once
TGTGCCAGCAGTGAATCGGGGGGAGGCTACAATGAGCAGTTCTTC
CASSESGGGYNEQFF
>TRBJ2-5|TRBV5-1|TRBD1|-
TGCGCCAGCAGCGTCGGTGTGGGGCACGGACAGGGGGCGCCCCAGGGGACCCAGTACTTC
CASSVGVGHGQGAPQGTQYF
>TRBJ2-3|TRBV19|TRBD1|-
TGTGCCAGTAGTATAGGCGCCACAGGGGGCATACAAGATACGCAGTATTTT
CASSIGATGGIQDTQYF
>TRBJ1-1|TRBV7-9|-|-
TGTGCCAGCAGCTTAGTTTCGGGAGGAGCTTTCTTT
CASSLVSGGAFF